This record covers a single T cell receptor beta chain. What it recognizes is unknown. This entry belongs to a study of T cell repertoires and HLA-DP antigens. Turning to the study itself: In vitro CD4+ alloreactivity was against HeLa-presented HLA-DP. DNA input averaged about 220 ng in sorted CD137+CD4+ and roughly 1.2 ug in pre-culture CD4+. Study conclusions and caveats: Sorted CD137+ cells had clonality around 0.39 against both alloantigens, versus around 0.039 pre-culture.

Trimming removed 4 bases from V and 6 bases from J, with 21 bases in between. Germline CDR1 and CDR2: SGDLS and YYNGEE. The CDR3 consists of 16 residues. Negative selection yielded untouched CD4+ T cells of average approximately 98% purity. Profiled with immunoSEQ multiplex PCR; TCRdb holds only in-frame clones, not every one. The table includes about 110,000 clones, about 91% detected once. The TCR comes from a woman in her late teens or twenties in good health and CMV-seronegative. Sequenced: CD4+ T cells from PBMCs. The chain combines TRBV9 with TRBJ2-3; D might be TRBD1 or TRBD2, each matching 5 bases. The CDR3 protein is CASSQFGGPRSDTQYF. The CDR3, as DNA: TGTGCCAGCAGCCAATTTGGGGGACCCCGTTCTGATACGCAGTATTTT.